Described below is a single T cell receptor (beta chain) sequence and its context. The source of the sample is a study of CD8 T cells in Susac syndrome. Random hexamers were used to reverse transcribe about 0.45 to 1 ug of RNA. A multiplex approach, immunoSEQ multiplex PCR, amplified TCR beta CDR3 across 54 Vbeta and 13 Jbeta. TCRdb recomputed calls from the immunoSEQ multiplex PCR reads with MiXCR, one row per CDR3 protein. The sample lists approximately 300,000 distinct CDR3 sequences, 85% seen once, with 0.21% in the top ten. The source is a human donor with multiple sclerosis. The sequencing sample was made of CD8+ T cells from PBMCs.

The chain's CDR3 is CASSLQALTGPDTQYF. The CDR3, as DNA: TGTGCCAGCAGTTTGCAGGCTCTTACAGGGCCAGATACGCAGTATTTT. V is TRBV28 and J is TRBJ2-3, with a possible D match to TRBD1 (6 bases). Trimming shortened V by 3 bases and J by 4 bases, and 17 bases separated the two germline ends. Germline CDR1 is MDHEN and CDR2 is SYDVKM. This CDR3 is built from 16 residues.